Sequencing of this T cell receptor (beta chain) was carried out in a study of early T cells in non-severe SARS-CoV-2 infection (dated by TCRdb to the early 2020s). The study in broad terms: TCR sequencing used bulk RNA from unsorted whole blood, so alpha and beta chains could not be paired.

This was a case-control study nested in a cohort of healthcare workers in London, UK, who had nasopharyngeal swab PCR tests and blood samples taken every week. Healthcare workers were recruited during the week of the UK lockdown, between 23 and 31 March 2020, and followed weekly for up to roughly 15 weeks. Library construction relied on 5' RACE. Sequencing instrument: NextSeq 500. Unique molecular identifiers were attached to individual cDNA molecules in the TCR library protocol so that sequencing error and PCR bias could be corrected. Both TCR alpha and beta chains were sequenced, and tight co-correlation was observed between alpha and beta sequence abundances in each sample. On the authors' methods: Decombinator V4 was used to annotate TCR sequences for V gene, J gene and CDR3. Expanded TCRs were defined as changing significantly between any two time points under a Poisson model with p below 0.0001. Abundances of TCRs were expressed as counts per million after normalisation to the total number of TCRs sequenced in each sample. TRAV1-2 paired with TRAJ12, TRAJ20 or TRAJ33 defined MAIT TCRs, while TRAV10 paired with TRAJ18 defined iNKT TCRs. VDJdb, accessed 1 November 2021, was searched for CMV, EBV and SARS-CoV-2 annotated TCRs, excluding TCRs annotated for multiple antigens. TCRdb reworked the public reads: Q25 trimming with fastp, MiXCR clone assembly, productive beta chains retained. Each entry is one CDR3 protein sequence, shown with its most common DNA and genes. The V and J calls reflect TCRdb's pipeline rather than the authors' work. A total of some 91,000 distinct CDR3 sequences appear in this sample, under 15% of them only once. The ten largest make up around 5.4% of the sample.

About this clonotype itself: Its antigen specificity is not known. No much larger clone exists at a distance of one base, and base qualities are not known.

Study-level results and caveats: Matching against VDJdb was skewed toward anti-spike CD8 responses, likely underestimated virus-specific expansions, and missed private and CD4 specificities.

The CDR3 sequence holds 17 residues, the cysteine and phenylalanine included. Only the CDR3 region is kept as DNA, spanning 51 bases read in frame from base 1. The specimen was whole blood. This sequence was found in an adult who was a healthcare worker with PCR-confirmed SARS-CoV-2 infection or an uninfected control (not recorded which). Recombination linked TRBV21-1 to TRBJ2-7; the table's D call of TRBD2 was not tested on the DNA. TRBV21-1 is designated a pseudogene. The nucleotide sequence is TGTGCCAGCAGCAAATCCGGGACTAGCGGGAAGGCCTACGAGCAGTACTTC. Protein translation: CASSKSGTSGKAYEQYF.